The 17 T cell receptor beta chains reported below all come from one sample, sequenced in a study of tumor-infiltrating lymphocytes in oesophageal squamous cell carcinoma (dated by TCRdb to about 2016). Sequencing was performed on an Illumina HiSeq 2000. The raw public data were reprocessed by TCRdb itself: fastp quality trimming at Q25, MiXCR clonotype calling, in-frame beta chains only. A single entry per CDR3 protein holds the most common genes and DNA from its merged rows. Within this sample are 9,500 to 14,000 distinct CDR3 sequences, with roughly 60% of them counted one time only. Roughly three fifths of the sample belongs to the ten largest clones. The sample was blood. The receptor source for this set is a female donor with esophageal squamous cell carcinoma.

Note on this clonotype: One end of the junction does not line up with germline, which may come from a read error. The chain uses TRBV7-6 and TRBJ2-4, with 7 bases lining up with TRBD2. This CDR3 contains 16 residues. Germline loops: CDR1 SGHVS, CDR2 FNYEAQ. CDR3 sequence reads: CASSLSGRDYNSPLHF. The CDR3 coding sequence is TGTGCCAGCAGCTTATCGGGACGGGACTATAATTCACCCCTCCACTTC. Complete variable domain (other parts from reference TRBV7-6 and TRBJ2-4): GAGVSQSPRYKVTKRGQDVALRCDPISGHVSLYWYRQALGQGPEFLTYFNYEAQQDKSGLPNDRFSAERPEGSISTLTIQRTEQRDSAMYRCASSLSGRDYNSPLHFGAGTRLSVL.

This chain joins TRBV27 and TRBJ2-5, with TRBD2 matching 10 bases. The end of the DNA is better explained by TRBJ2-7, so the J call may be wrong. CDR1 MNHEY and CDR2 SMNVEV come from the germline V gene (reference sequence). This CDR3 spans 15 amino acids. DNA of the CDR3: TGTGCCAGCAGTCAAATAGCGGGGGGCCTCTACGAGCAGTACTTC. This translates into CASSQIAGGLYEQYF.

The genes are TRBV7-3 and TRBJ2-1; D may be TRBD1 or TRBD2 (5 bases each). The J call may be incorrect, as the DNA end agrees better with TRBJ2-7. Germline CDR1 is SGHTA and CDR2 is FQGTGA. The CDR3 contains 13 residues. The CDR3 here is CASSLTREYEQYF. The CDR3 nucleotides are TGTGCCAGCAGCTTAACCAGGGAGTACGAGCAGTACTTC.

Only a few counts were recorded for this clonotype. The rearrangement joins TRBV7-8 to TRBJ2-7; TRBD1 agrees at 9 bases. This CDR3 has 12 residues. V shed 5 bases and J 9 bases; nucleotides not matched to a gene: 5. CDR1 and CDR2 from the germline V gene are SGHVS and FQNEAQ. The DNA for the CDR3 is TGTGCCAGCAGCCCACAGGGGGCTTGGCAGTACTTC. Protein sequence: CASSPQGAWQYF.

CDR3: CASSEQNGLAKNIQYF. CDR3 sequence (DNA): TGTGCCAGCAGTGAACAGAATGGTCTAGCCAAAAACATTCAGTACTTC. The chain combines TRBV6-1 with TRBJ2-4; D unresolved. Trimming shortened V by 2 bases and J by 0 bases, and 11 bases separated the two germline ends. The CDR3 has 16 amino acids. CDR1 and CDR2 (germline): MNHNS, SASEGT.

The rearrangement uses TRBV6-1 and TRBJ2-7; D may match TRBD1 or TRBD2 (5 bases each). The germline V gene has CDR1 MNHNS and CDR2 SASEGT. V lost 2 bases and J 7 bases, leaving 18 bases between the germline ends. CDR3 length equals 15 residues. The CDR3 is CASSEPGRSYNEQYF. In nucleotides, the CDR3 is TGTGCCAGCAGTGAACCGGGACGGAGCTACAATGAGCAGTACTTC.

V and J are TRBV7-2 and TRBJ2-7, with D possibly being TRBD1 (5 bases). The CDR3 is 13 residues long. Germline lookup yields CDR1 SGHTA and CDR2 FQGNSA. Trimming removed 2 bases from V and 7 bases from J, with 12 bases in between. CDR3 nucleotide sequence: TGTGCCAGCAGCTTATCCAGGGCGAATGAGCAGTACTTC. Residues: CASSLSRANEQYF.

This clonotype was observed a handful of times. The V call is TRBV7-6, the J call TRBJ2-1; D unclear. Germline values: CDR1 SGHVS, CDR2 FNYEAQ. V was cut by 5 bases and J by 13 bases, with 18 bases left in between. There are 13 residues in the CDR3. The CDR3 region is CASSILYGSSQFF. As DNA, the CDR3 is TGTGCCAGCAGCATCCTTTATGGCAGCAGCCAGTTCTTC.

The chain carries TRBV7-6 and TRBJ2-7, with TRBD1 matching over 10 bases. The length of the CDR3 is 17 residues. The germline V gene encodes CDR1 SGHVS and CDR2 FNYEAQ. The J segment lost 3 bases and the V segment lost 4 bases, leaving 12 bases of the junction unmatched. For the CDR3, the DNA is TGTGCCAGCAGCTCTAAAGTGGGGACAGGGGATTACTACGAGCAGTACTTC. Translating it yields CASSSKVGTGDYYEQYF. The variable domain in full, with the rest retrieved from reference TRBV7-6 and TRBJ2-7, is GAGVSQSPRYKVTKRGQDVALRCDPISGHVSLYWYRQALGQGPEFLTYFNYEAQQDKSGLPNDRFSAERPEGSISTLTIQRTEQRDSAMYRCASSSKVGTGDYYEQYFGPGTRLTVT.

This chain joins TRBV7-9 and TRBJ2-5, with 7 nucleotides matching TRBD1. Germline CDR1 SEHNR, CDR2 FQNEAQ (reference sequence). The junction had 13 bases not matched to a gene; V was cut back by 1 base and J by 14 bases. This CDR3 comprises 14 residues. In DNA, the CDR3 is TGTGCCAGCAGCTTAGGTGTAGGGGGACAGACCCTTTACTTC. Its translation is CASSLGVGGQTLYF. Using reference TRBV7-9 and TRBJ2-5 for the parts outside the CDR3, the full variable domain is DTGVSQNPRHKITKRGQNVTFRCDPISEHNRLYWYRQTLGQGPEFLTYFQNEAQLEKSRLLSDRFSAERPKGSFSTLEIQRTEQGDSAMYLCASSLGVGGQTLYFGPGTRLLVL.

The CDR3 DNA follows: TGTGCCAGCAGCTTCGACAGGAACTCCTACGAGCAGTACTTC. Its translation: CASSFDRNSYEQYF. The chain is built from TRBV7-8 and TRBJ2-1; a possible D gene is TRBD1 (6 bases). The J call may be wrong; the DNA end is better matched by TRBJ2-7. This CDR3 spans 14 amino acids. Germline-derived CDR1 and CDR2 are SGHVS and FQNEAQ.

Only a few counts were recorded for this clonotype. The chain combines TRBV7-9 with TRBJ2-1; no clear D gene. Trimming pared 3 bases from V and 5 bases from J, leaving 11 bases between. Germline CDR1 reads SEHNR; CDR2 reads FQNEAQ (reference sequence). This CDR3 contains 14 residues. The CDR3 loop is CASSLSDSNNEQFF. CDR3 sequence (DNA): TGTGCCAGCAGCTTGAGCGACTCAAACAATGAGCAGTTCTTC.

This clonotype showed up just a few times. The CDR3 bases are TGTGCCAGCAGCCCAGGGGCGGGATATTACAATGAGCAGTTCTTC. Translation gives CASSPGAGYYNEQFF. V usage is TRBV5-4 and J usage is TRBJ2-1; D tentatively fits TRBD1 or TRBD2 (6 bases each). CDR3 size: 15 residues. In germline, CDR1 is SGHNT, CDR2 YYREEE (reference sequence). Trimming removed 4 bases from V and 4 bases from J, with 15 bases in between.

The CDR3 DNA reads TGTGCCAGCAGTGAGACTAGCGGGGGCACAGATACGCAGTATTTT. It is translated as CASSETSGGTDTQYF. The genes are TRBV6-4 and TRBJ2-3, with 11 bases identical to TRBD2. V lost 3 bases and J lost 1; bases outside the gene matches: 0. CDR3 length: 15 residues. Germline-derived CDR1 and CDR2 are MRHNA and SNTAGT.

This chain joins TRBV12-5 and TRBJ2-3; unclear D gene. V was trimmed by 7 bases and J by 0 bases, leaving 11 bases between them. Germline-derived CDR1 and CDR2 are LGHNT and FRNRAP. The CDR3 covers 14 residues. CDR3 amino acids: CASVPDRSTDTQYF. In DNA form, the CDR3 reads TGTGCTAGTGTCCCAGACCGTAGCACAGATACGCAGTATTTT. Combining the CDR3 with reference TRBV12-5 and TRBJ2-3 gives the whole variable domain DARVTQTPRHKVTEMGQEVTMRCQPILGHNTVFWYRQTMMQGLELLAYFRNRAPLDDSGMPKDRFSAEMPDATLATLKIQPSEPRDSAVYFCASVPDRSTDTQYFGPGTRLTVL.

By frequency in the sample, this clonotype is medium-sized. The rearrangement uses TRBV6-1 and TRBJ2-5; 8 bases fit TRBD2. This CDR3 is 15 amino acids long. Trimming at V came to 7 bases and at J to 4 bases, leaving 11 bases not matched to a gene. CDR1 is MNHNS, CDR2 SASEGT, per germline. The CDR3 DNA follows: TGTGCCAGCACCTCTCTCCGGGAGGGACGAGAGACCCAGTACTTC. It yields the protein CASTSLREGRETQYF.

The CDR3 sequence: CASSLAASGNTGELFF. DNA for the CDR3: TGTGCCAGCAGCTTAGCGGCTAGCGGGAACACCGGGGAGCTGTTTTTT. The chain carries TRBV7-6 and TRBJ2-2, with 7 bases aligning to TRBD2. The V gene end was trimmed by 0 bases and the J gene end by 1 base; junction bases not matched to a gene: 2. The CDR3 contains 16 residues. Per germline, CDR1 SGHVS and CDR2 FNYEAQ.